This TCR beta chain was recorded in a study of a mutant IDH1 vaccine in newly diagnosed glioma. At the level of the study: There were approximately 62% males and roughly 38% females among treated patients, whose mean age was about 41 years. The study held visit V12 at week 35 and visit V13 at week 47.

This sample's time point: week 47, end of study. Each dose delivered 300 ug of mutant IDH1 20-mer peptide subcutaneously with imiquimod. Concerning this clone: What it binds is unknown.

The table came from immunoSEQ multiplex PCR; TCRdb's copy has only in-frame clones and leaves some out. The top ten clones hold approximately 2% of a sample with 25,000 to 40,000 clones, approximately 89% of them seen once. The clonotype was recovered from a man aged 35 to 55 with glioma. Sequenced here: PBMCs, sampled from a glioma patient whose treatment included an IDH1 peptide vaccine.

This CDR3 is CASSSTVYNEQFF. DNA of the CDR3: TGTGCCAGCAGCTCGACGGTTTACAATGAGCAGTTCTTC. This chain joins TRBV7-3 and TRBJ2-1; unclear D gene. The V gene's germline CDR1 is SGHTA and CDR2 FQGTGA. The CDR3 totals 13 residues. Deletions cut 4 bases from V and 4 bases from J, with 8 bases between.